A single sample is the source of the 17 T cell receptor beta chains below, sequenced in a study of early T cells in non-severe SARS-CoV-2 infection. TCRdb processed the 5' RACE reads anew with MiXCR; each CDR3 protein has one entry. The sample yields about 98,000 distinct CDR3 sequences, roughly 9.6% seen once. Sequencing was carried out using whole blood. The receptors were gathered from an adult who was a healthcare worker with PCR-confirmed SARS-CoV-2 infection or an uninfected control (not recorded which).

The chain's CDR3 is CSVQQGRGAPLHF. The CDR3 DNA follows: TGCAGCGTTCAACAGGGTAGAGGGGCACCCCTCCACTTT. V and J are TRBV29-1 and TRBJ1-6; TRBD1 is a possible D gene (6 bases). The CDR3 loop spans 13 amino acids. V dropped 5 bases and J dropped 11 bases, with 16 bases sitting between them. Germline V gene sequence: CDR1 SQVTM, CDR2 ANQGSEA.

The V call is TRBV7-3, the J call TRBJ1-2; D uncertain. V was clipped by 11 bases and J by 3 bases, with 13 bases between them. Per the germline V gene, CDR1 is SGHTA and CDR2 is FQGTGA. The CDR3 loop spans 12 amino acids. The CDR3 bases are TGTGCCCTCCGAACGGAATACTATGGCTACACCTTC. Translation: CALRTEYYGYTF.

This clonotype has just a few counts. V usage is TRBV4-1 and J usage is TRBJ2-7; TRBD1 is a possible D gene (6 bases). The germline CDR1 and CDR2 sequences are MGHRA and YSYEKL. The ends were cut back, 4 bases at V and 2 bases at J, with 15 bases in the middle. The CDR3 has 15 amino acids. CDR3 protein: CASSLLTGHTYEQYF. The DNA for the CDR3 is TGCGCCAGCAGCCTCCTTACAGGGCACACCTACGAGCAGTACTTC.

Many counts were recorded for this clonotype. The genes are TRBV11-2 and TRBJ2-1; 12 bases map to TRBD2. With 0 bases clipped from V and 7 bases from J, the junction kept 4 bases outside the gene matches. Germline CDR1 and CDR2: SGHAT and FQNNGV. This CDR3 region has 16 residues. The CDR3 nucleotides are TGTGCCAGCAGCTTAGACCTAGCGGGAGGGCGGAATGAGCAGTTCTTC. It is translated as CASSLDLAGGRNEQFF.

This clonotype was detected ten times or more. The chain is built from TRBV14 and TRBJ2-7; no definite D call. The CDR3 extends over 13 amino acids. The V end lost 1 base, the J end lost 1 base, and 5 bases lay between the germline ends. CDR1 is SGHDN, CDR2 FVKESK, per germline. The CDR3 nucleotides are TGTGCCAGCAGCCAAGTGGGGTCCTACGAGCAGTACTTC. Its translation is CASSQVGSYEQYF.

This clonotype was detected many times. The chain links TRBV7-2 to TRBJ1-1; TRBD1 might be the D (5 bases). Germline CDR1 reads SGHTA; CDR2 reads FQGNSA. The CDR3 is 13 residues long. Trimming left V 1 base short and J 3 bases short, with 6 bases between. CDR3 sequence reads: CASSLVRDTEAFF. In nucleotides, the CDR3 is TGTGCCAGCAGCTTAGTCAGGGACACTGAAGCTTTCTTT.

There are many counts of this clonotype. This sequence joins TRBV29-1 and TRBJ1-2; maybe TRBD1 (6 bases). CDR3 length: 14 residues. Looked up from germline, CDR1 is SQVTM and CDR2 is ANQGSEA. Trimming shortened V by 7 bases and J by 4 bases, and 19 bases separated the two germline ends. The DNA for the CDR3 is TGCAGCGCCAAAATGACAGGCAGGGCCTATGGCTACACCTTC. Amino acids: CSAKMTGRAYGYTF.

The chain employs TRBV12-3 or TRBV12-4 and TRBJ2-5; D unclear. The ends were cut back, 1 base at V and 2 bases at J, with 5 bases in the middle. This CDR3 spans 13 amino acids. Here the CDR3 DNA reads TGTGCCAGCAGTTTAGTTCCGCAAGAGACCCAGTACTTC. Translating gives CASSLVPQETQYF.

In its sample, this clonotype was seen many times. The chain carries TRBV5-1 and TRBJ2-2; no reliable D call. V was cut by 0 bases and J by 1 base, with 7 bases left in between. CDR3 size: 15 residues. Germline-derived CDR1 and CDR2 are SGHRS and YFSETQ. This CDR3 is CASSLVVLNTGELFF. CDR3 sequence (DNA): TGCGCCAGCAGCTTGGTGGTCCTGAACACCGGGGAGCTGTTTTTT.

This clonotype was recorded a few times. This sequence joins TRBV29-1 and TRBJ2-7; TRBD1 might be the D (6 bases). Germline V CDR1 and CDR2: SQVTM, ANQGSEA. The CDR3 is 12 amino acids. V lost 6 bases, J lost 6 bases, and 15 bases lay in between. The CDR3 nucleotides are TGCAGCGTCAGGGGCAGGGTCGGCGAGCAGTACTTC. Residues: CSVRGRVGEQYF.

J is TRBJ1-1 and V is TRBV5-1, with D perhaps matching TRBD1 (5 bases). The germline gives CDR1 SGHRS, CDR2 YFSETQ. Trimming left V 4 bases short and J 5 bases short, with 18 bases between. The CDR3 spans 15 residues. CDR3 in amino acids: CASSGIGGVATEAFF. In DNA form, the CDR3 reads TGCGCCAGCAGCGGAATAGGAGGGGTGGCTACTGAAGCTTTCTTT. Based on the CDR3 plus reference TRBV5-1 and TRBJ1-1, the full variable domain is KAGVTQTPRYLIKTRGQQVTLSCSPISGHRSVSWYQQTPGQGLQFLFEYFSETQRNKGNFPGRFSGRQFSNSRSEMNVSTLELGDSALYLCASSGIGGVATEAFFGQGTRLTVV.

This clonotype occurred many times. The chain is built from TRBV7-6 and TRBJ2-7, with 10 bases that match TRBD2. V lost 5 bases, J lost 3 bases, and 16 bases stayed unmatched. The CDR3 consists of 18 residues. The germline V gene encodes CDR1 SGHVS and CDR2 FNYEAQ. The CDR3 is CASSLSLRTSGLLYEQYF. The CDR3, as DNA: TGTGCCAGCAGCCTTTCGCTAAGGACTAGCGGACTCCTCTACGAGCAGTACTTC.

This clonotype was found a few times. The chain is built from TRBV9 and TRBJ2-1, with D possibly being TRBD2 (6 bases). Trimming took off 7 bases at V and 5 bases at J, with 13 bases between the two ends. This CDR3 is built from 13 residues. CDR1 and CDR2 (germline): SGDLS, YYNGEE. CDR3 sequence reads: CASSASAHNEQFF. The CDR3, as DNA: TGTGCCAGCTCCGCTAGCGCGCACAATGAGCAGTTCTTC.

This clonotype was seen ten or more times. The CDR3: CAWSVRSNQPQHF. DNA of the CDR3: TGTGCCTGGAGTGTACGTAGCAATCAGCCCCAGCATTTT. The chain combines TRBV30 with TRBJ1-5; D is ambiguous. The germline V and J ends were trimmed by 0 bases and 0 bases, with 3 bases remaining between them. Germline CDR1 reads GTSNPN; CDR2 reads SVGIG (reference sequence). The CDR3 extends over 13 amino acids.

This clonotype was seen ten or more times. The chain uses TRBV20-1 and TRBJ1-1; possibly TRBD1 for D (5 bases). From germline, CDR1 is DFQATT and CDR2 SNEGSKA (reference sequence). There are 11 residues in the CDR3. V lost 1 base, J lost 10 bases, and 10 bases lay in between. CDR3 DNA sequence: TGCAGTGCTAGAGGTGGGACCCGAGCTTTCTTT. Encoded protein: CSARGGTRAFF.

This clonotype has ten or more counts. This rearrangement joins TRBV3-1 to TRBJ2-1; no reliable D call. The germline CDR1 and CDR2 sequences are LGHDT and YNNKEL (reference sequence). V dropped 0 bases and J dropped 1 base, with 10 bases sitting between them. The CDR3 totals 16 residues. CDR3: CASSQDGVSSYNEQFF. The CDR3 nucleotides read TGTGCCAGCAGCCAAGATGGGGTGAGTTCCTACAATGAGCAGTTCTTC.

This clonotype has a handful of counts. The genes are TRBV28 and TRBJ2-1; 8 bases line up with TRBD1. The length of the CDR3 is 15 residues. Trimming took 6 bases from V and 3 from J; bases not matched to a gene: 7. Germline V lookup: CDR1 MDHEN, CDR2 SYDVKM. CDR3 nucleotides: TGTGCCAGCAGGAAGGGACAGGCAGACTACAATGAGCAGTTCTTC. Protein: CASRKGQADYNEQFF.